This T cell receptor beta chain was observed in a study of CD8 T cells in Susac syndrome. The RNA, about 0.45 to 1 ug, was put through reverse transcription using random hexamers. TCRdb re-called the immunoSEQ multiplex PCR reads with MiXCR, one entry per CDR3 protein. The sample yields some 190,000 distinct CDR3 sequences, about 94% seen once. Findings and caveats of the study: The TCR sequencing and HLA analysis in the study involved a relatively small number of individuals, as the study acknowledged.

The J segment lost 7 bases and the V segment lost 7 bases, leaving 8 bases of the junction unmatched. This CDR3 is built from 13 residues. From germline, CDR1 is SQVTM and CDR2 ANQGSEA. In this sample, this clonotype turned up a few times. What it binds is unknown. The study used healthy donors as controls matched for age and sex. Negative isolation yielded CD8+ and CD4+ T cells; FACS enriched TEMRA cells. The sequenced sample consisted of CD4+ T cells from PBMCs. The gene calls are TRBV29-1 and TRBJ2-7, with TRBD1 matching 12 bases. The clonotype was recovered from a human donor in good health. The CDR3 region has the DNA TGCAGCGCCCGGGACAGGGGGCCGGGGGAGCAGTACTTC. As protein: CSARDRGPGEQYF.